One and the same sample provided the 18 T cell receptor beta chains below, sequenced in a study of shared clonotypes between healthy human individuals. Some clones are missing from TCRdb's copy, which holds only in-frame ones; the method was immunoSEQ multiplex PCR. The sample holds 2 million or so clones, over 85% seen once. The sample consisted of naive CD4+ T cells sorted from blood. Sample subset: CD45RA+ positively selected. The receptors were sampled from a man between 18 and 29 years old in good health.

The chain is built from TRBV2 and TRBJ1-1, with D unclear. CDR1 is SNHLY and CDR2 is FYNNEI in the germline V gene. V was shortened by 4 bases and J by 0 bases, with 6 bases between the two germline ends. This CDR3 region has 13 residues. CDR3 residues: CASSVAVNTEAFF. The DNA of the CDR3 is TGTGCCAGCAGTGTAGCAGTGAACACTGAAGCTTTCTTT.

CDR3 nucleotide sequence: TGTGCCAGTAGTATTTATGCCCCGGCTGAAGCTTTCTTT. It specifies CASSIYAPAEAFF. This sequence joins TRBV19 and TRBJ1-1; D not certain. Germline V gene sequence: CDR1 LNHDA, CDR2 SQIVND (reference sequence). The V gene lost 3 bases and the J gene lost 6 bases, with 11 bases spanning the gap. This CDR3 contains 13 residues.

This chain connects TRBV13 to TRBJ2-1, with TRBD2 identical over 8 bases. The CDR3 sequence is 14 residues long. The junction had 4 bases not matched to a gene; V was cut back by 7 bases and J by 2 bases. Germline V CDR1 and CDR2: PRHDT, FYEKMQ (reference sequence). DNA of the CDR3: TGTGCCAGCACGCGGCGGGGGGCCTACAATGAGCAGTTCTTC. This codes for CASTRRGAYNEQFF.

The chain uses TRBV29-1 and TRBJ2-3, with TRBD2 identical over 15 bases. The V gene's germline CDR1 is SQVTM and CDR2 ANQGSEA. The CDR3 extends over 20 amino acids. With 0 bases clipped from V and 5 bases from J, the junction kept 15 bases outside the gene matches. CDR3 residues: CSVEDLWVGLAGGLKDTQYF. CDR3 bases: TGCAGCGTTGAAGATCTTTGGGTTGGACTAGCGGGGGGGCTTAAAGATACGCAGTATTTT.

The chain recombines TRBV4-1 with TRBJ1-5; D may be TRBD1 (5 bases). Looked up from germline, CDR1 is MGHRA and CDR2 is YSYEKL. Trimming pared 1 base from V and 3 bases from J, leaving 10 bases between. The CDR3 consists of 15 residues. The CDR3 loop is CASSQVKGNNQPQHF. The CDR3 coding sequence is TGCGCCAGCAGCCAAGTGAAGGGGAACAATCAGCCCCAGCATTTT.

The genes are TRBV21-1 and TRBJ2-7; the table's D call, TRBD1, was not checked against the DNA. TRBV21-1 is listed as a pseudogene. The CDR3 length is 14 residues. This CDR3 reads CASSKGRRGSGDRF. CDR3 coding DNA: TGTGCCAGCAGCAAAGGCCGCAGGGGGAGTGGGGACCGCTTC.

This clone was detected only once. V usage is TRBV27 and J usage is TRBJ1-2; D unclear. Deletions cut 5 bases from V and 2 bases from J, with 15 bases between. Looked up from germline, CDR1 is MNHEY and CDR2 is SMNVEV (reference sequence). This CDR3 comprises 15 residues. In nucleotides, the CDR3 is TGTGCCAGCAGTCCCGTTTCCGGAGGCAACTATGGCTACACCTTC. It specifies CASSPVSGGNYGYTF.

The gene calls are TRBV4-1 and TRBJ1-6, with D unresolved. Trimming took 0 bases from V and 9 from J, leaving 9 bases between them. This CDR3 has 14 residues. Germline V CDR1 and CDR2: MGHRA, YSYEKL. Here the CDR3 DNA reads TGCGCCAGCAGCCAAGAGGGGTTCCGTTCACCCCTCCACTTT. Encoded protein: CASSQEGFRSPLHF.

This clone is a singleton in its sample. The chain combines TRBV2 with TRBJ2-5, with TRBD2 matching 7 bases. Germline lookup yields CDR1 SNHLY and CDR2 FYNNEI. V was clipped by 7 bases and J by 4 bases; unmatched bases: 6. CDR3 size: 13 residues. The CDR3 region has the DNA TGTGCCAGCAACCAGCGGACTAGAGAGACCCAGTACTTC. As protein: CASNQRTRETQYF.

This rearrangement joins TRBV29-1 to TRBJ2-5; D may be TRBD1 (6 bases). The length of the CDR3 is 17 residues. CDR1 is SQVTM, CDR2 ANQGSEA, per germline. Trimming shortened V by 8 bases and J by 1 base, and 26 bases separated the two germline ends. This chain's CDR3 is CSTSTGTQISIQETQYF. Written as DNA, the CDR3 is TGCAGCACCTCTACCGGGACACAAATTAGTATCCAAGAGACCCAGTACTTC.

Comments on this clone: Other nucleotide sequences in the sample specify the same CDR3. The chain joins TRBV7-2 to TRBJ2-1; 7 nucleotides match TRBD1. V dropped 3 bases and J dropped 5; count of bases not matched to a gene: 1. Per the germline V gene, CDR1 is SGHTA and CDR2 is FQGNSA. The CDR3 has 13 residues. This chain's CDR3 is CASSLGQNNEQFF. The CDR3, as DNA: TGTGCCAGCAGCTTGGGACAGAACAATGAGCAGTTCTTC.

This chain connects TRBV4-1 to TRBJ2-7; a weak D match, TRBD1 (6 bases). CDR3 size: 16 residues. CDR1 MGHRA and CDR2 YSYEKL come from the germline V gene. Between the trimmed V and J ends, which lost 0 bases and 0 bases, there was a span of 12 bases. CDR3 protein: CASSQEKARGSYEQYF. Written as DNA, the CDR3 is TGCGCCAGCAGCCAAGAGAAGGCCAGGGGCTCCTACGAGCAGTACTTC.

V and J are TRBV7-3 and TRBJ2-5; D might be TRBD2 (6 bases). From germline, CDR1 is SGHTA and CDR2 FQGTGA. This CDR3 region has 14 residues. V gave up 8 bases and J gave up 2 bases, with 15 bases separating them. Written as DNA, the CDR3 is TGTGCCAGCTCGCCCCTAGCGAATCAAGAGACCCAGTACTTC. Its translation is CASSPLANQETQYF.

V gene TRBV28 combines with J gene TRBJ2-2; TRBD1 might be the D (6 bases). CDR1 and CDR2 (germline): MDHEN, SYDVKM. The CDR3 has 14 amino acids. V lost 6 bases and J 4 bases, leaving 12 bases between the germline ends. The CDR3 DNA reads TGTGCCAGCAGAGAACAGGGACGCACCGGGGAGCTGTTTTTT. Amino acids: CASREQGRTGELFF.

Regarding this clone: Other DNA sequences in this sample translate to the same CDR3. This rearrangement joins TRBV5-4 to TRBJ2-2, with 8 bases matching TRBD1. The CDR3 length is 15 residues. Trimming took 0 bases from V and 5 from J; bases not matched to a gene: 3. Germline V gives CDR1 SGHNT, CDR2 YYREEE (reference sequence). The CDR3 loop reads CASSLGQGATGELFF. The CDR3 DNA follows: TGTGCCAGCAGCTTGGGTCAGGGGGCAACCGGGGAGCTGTTTTTT.

The CDR3 DNA reads TGTGCCAGCAGTACTCGGACGGCTTCGAACTATGGCTACACCTTC. This gives the protein CASSTRTASNYGYTF. V and J are TRBV28 and TRBJ1-2, with no clear D. Trimming took 5 bases from V and 2 from J, leaving 15 bases between them. Germline CDR1 reads MDHEN; CDR2 reads SYDVKM. The CDR3 spans 15 residues.

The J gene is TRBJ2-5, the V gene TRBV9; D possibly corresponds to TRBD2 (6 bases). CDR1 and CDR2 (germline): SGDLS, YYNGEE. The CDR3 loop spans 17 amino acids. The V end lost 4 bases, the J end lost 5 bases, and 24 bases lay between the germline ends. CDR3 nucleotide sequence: TGTGCCAGCAGCCACCGGGGCGGGGTTACCACTTTGGAGACCCAGTACTTC. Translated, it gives CASSHRGGVTTLETQYF.

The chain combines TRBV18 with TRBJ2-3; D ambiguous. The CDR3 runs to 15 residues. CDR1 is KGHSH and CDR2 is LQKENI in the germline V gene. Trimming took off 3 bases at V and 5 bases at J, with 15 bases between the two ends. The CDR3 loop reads CASSPPGPLLDTQYF. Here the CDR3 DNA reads TGTGCCAGCTCACCCCCCGGGCCTCTCTTAGATACGCAGTATTTT.